What follows is one T cell receptor (beta chain) and its context. Its specificity is not known. This sample is part of a study of early stage breast cancer tumors. Study details: Most invasive tumors, about 80% of the 16, were ER+/PR+/HER2-. Study-wide findings and caveats: Comparing each tissue with blood distinguished tumor from normal in most of the 16 patients. Most shared enriched TCRB sequences were commonly generated ones.

Germline CDR1 reads MNHEY; CDR2 reads SVGAGI. There are 13 residues in the CDR3. The V end lost 6 bases, the J end lost 4 bases, and 12 bases lay between the germline ends. Clones were read by immunoSEQ multiplex PCR, and TCRdb kept only the in-frame ones, dropping some. Here the sample spans approximately 70,000 clones, approximately 80% being singletons. The source material was blood. The chain links TRBV6-5 to TRBJ2-5, with a weak D call TRBD1 (5 bases). This clonotype was obtained from a person aged 35-55 years with breast cancer. This CDR3 is CASRKGMGETQYF. The CDR3 nucleotides read TGTGCCAGCAGGAAGGGGATGGGAGAGACCCAGTACTTC.